This TCR beta chain was captured by sequencing in a study of breast tumors, draining lymph nodes, adjacent tissues. Whole-study results and caveats: Luminal-like breast cancer showed significantly higher tumor–nontumor repertoire similarity than basal-like. That most tumor T cells come from lymph nodes remained unproven. Tumors had less TCR diversity than lymph nodes, more than nontumor tissue.

Samples came from axillary lymph nodes draining the breast cancer. TCRdb redid the calling of the multiplex PCR reads with MiXCR, one entry per CDR3 protein. The data show approximately 100,000 distinct CDR3 sequences, around 30% seen once. The CDR3 sequence is 13 residues long. Germline V lookup: CDR1 MNHEY, CDR2 SMNVEV (reference sequence). V was trimmed by 6 bases and J by 5 bases, leaving 12 bases between them. This clonotype has more than one count but fewer than ten. The antigen is not known. The origin of this receptor is a female donor with breast cancer. Some clones in this sample may be carry-over from other donors' samples. This chain connects TRBV27 to TRBJ2-3; D remains ambiguous. Sequenced sample: axillary lymph node tissue. CDR3 DNA: TGTGCCAGCAGGCCGATAACTTTAGATACGCAGTATTTT. It is translated as CASRPITLDTQYF.